The present T cell receptor beta chain was sequenced within a study of cytomegalovirus exposure and HLA in healthy donors listed by TCRdb under 2017. With respect to the entire study: An earlier analysis of under 600 of the donors reported more than 250 Gb of sequence data and roughly 110 million unique TCR beta sequences from 150 million to 200 million T cells. The T cell repertoires of 700 or so subjects were profiled by immunosequencing and related to cytomegalovirus serostatus. Every repertoire in the discovery cohort had been generated on one and the same sequencing platform. An early release that covered several hundred HLA-typed donors contained approximately 300 gigabases of sequencing data and tens of millions of unique TCR sequences. The number of donors typed differed by locus, with roughly 620-630 for A, B, C, DRB1 and DQB1, 522 for DQA1, about 610 for DPA1, and 472 for DPB1. Because of strong linkage in the cohort, 4 to 6 DR-DQ haplotypes were treated as single units for association and clustering. The genetic ancestry cluster associated with self-reported Caucasian donors included 70% to 85% of the 398 genotyped donors. Donor age, sex, ethnicity and CMV serostatus were compiled together with the repertoire data. A later analysis re-examined previously published TCR beta repertoires from around 670 donors and added high-resolution HLA genotyping to investigate patterns of TCR occurrence. The study aimed to test whether cataloging public T cell receptors could reveal signatures of past pathogen exposure. Besides the first cohort of roughly 700 subjects, a separate validation cohort made up of over a hundred different subjects was used. Among 398 genotyped donors of the cohort, an average of around 240,000 unique TCR beta nucleotide sequences were sequenced per donor, around 18% of them non-productive. Rather than drawing on any new phenotypic data, the later analysis identified candidate immune exposures from TCR beta sequences and the way those sequences occurred across donors. Class I and class II HLA loci were covered by the typing at four-digit resolution. To decide whether each TCR beta V gene segment behaved as functional or pseudogenic, an earlier analysis of some 600 of the donors relied on high-throughput TCR beta sequencing. High-throughput TCR immunosequencing, statistical association of individual TCRs with disease status, and machine learning were combined to predict cytomegalovirus infection status. A later genetic analysis used genome-wide SNP genotypes for about 55% of the 666 donors, treating that subset as a discovery cohort.

General study outcomes and caveats: CMV serostatus was the only immune exposure information available for the cohort. A later analysis associated about 17,000 TCR beta sequences with specific HLA alleles at a false discovery rate of 0.05. In vitro tests confirmed that three of the cytomegalovirus-associated TCR beta chains recognize cytomegalovirus antigens. It was suggested by the authors that the approach could potentially be generalized to other disease states and immunological phenotypes. Because counts were too low, some 17 rarely observed V segments, including chromosome 9 orphons, were left out of the earlier analysis of a few hundred of the donors. Presence/absence analyses assumed roughly uniform sequencing depth across donors, an assumption that may not hold. In an earlier analysis of some 640 of the donors, most TCR beta V segments were observed in productive rearrangements about 87% or about 30% of the time, broadly matching IMGT annotations. The classifier was reported to diagnose cytomegalovirus status with high specificity and sensitivity in both the original and validation cohorts. Compared with equally common non-associated chains, HLA-associated TCR beta chains in a later analysis were more clonally expanded and had lower generation probabilities. An association between a missense DCLRE1C variant and V-gene and J-gene trimming of TCR beta chains was found in a later genetic analysis and replicated in an independent cohort. According to a later genetic analysis, donors in an Asian-associated ancestry cluster had fewer N-insertions in productive TCRs than the approximately 630-donor mean. In the study, approximately 150 TCR beta chains were listed as associated with cytomegalovirus. Because HLA typing was unavailable for some donors at each locus, only the typed subset was used in association tests. When HLA alleles, especially DR and DQ, strongly co-occurred, TCR associations were difficult to assign to individual alleles. According to a later analysis, most CMV-associated TCR beta chains appeared to be HLA-restricted, and the HLA associations seemed to be driven largely by CMV exposure. A further reported finding was that TCR beta sequences accurately predicted the HLA-A and HLA-B alleles for most subjects in the first cohort. A later analysis found that TCR association rates varied across HLA loci, with DRB1 alleles showing the most associated TCRs and HLA-C alleles the fewest. A later analysis reported that several top co-occurrence clusters appeared linked to parvovirus B19, influenza, CMV and Epstein-Barr virus. The 87-base-pair reads could not distinguish some IMGT-functional V segments, including TRBV6-2 and TRBV6-3, so those segments were excluded. Most TCR sequences were seen in very few donors, while some public TCRs were found in many individuals. This cohort had only TCR beta chains sequenced, and the lack of alpha or paired-chain data limited which features could be detected. Correlated functional status among segregating V segments might reflect linkage disequilibrium, but an unknown experimental factor could not be ruled out. The sequencing pipeline was judged likely to have produced a cluster of highly shared sequence variants as a technical artifact.

The germline V gene supplies CDR1 SGHTA and CDR2 FQGTGA. The CDR3 holds 13 amino acids from the cysteine to the phenylalanine. Left in the record is the CDR3 DNA by itself, 39 bases read in frame from the first base. The junction shows trimming of 5 bases on V and 3 bases on J, plus 11 bases between the germline ends. A word on this clone: Its binding antigen is unknown. No clone much larger than this one lies a single base away; base qualities are absent.

Library preparation was by the immunoSEQ multiplex PCR assay. For the multiplex PCR, a mixture combining 60 forward primers for TCR Vbeta segments and 13 reverse primers for TCR Jbeta segments was used. The CDR3 region of rearranged TCR beta genes was amplified from genomic DNA with a multiplex PCR assay. On the Illumina HiSeq System, the amplified TCR beta libraries were sequenced as 87-base-pair reads. As for how the authors treated the data: A later analysis counted 65 million to 90 million unique TCR beta chains across the 650 to 800 repertoires, and roughly 9.9 million of these chains were shared by at least two donors. A nearest-neighbor algorithm error-corrected the raw reads and collapsed the reads into unique sequences, merging closely related sequences to remove PCR and sequencing errors. V, D and J gene segments were assigned by aligning CDR3 sequences to IMGT reference sequences. For a sequence to be retained, a match of at least six nucleotides to both a V gene segment and a J gene segment was required. A rearrangement was called productive if the CDR3 had no stop codons and remained in frame with V and J, and every other rearrangement was called non-productive. CDR3 was defined according to IMGT convention as the region running from the second conserved V-encoded cysteine to the conserved J-encoded phenylalanine. In an earlier analysis of 500 to 650 of the donors, sequences lacking an unambiguous match to a single V gene segment were excluded. An earlier analysis of a few hundred of the donors called V segments functional above 56.7% productive rearrangements and segregating when the between-donor standard deviation exceeded 5%. A statistical classification framework was built for diagnosing cytomegalovirus status from the catalog of TCR beta chain sequences. In a later analysis, V and J genes were assigned by comparing TCR nucleotide sequences against IMGT/GENE-DB human TR gene sequences. Using the TCRdist pipeline, a later analysis assigned CDR3 sequences along with most-parsimonious VDJ recombination scenarios. A later analysis defined each TCR beta chain by its CDR3 amino acid sequence plus V-gene family, and excluded reads lacking a unique V-gene family. To address suspected cross-contamination and a sequencing artifact, a later analysis removed around 590 highly shared, low-generation-probability nucleotide sequences. A later analysis calculated a clonal expansion index for each public chain from normalized within-repertoire ranks of inferred template counts. Generation probabilities in a later analysis came from a VDJ recombination model fitted to out-of-frame rearrangements, and those results were checked against IGoR. A later analysis scored TCR-TCR, TCR-HLA and TCR-CMV co-occurrence with hypergeometric tests, applying a repertoire-size bias correction to TCR pairs. To estimate false discovery rates, a later analysis permuted the HLA or CMV assignments 20 times. In a later analysis, co-occurring TCRs were grouped with DBSCAN, and TCRdist sequence similarity was added when clustering was performed within HLA-allele-positive subsets. Repertoires with fewer than 30,000 or more than 120,000 public chains were left out of co-occurrence clustering, as were about five repertoires with anomalous nucleotide sharing. TCRdb re-hosts the immuneACCESS table, in-frame sequences only. Its copies lack some clones; in the studies checked, an unresolved V gene accounts for under half of them, and the cause for the rest is not known. V, J and clone size are taken as reported in that table, and D and trimming were inferred from the DNA itself. The table for this sample lists around 140,000 clones; around 80% of them were counted only once. The ten largest account for 1.8% of the sample.

The cohort comprised some 730 healthy bone marrow donors. At the time of sampling, every cohort member was nominally healthy, though immune exposures that went unrecorded were likely present. The donor tested CMV seropositive, placing the donor among the 289 seropositive members of the cohort. Every donor gave a peripheral blood sample, and the peripheral blood mononuclear cells from that sample were used for TCR beta sequencing. Genomic DNA extraction from the blood cell samples was performed with the Qiagen DNeasy Blood Extraction Kit. The receptor chain draws on TRBV7-3 and TRBJ2-7, with a weak D call of TRBD2 (6 bases match). The receptor comes from a female donor in good health and CMV-seropositive. Sequencing was carried out using PBMCs. The CDR3 amino acid sequence is: CASSAGLGYEQYF. The nucleotide sequence reads as follows: TGTGCCAGCAGCGCGGGACTCGGCTACGAGCAGTACTTC.